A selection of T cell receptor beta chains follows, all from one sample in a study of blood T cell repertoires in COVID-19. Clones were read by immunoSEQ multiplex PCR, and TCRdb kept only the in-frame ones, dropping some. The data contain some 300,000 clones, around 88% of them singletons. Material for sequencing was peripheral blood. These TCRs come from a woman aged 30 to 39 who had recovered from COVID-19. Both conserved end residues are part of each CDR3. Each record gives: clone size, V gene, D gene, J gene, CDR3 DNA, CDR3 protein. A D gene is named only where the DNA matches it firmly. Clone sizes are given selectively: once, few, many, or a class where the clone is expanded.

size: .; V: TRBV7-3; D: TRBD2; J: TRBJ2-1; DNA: TGTGCCAGCAGCCGTAGCGGGGGATCCTACAATGAGCAGTTCTTC; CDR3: CASSRSGGSYNEQFF
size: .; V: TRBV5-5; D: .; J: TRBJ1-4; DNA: TGTGCCAGCAGCTTGGACCTGGCGACTGCTAATGAAAAACTGTTTTTT; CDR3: CASSLDLATANEKLFF
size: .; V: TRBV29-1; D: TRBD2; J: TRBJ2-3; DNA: TGCAGCGGTTCAGGGGGTAGCGGGGGAACAGATACGCAGTATTTT; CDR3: CSGSGGSGGTDTQYF
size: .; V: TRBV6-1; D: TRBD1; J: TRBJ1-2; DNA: TGTGCCAGCAGTGAGCAACCCGGGACAGGGGGCTATGGCTACACCTTC; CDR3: CASSEQPGTGGYGYTF
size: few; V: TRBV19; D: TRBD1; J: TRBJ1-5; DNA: TGTGCCAGTAGTAACCGGGACAGGGGAATGCCCCAGCATTTT; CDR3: CASSNRDRGMPQHF
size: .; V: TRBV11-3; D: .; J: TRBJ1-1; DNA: TGTGCCAGCAGCTTAGGATCGACACGGAACACTGAAGCTTTCTTT; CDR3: CASSLGSTRNTEAFF
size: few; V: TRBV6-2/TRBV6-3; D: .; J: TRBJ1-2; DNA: TGTGCCAGCAGTTACTCGTTTTTACGACCCGATGGGCTCTATGGCTACACCTTC; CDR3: CASSYSFLRPDGLYGYTF
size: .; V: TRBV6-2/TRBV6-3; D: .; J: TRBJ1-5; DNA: TGTGCCAGCAGTTACCAGGGGAGGGGAAATCAGCCCCAGCATTTT; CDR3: CASSYQGRGNQPQHF
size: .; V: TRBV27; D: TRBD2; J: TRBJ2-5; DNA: TGTGCCAGCGCCGGGGGGGCCGAAGAGACCCAGTACTTC; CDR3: CASAGGAEETQYF
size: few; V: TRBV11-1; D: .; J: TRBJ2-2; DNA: TGTGCCAGCAGCTCAGACACCGGGGAGCTGTTTTTT; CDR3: CASSSDTGELFF
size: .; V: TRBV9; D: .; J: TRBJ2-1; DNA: TGTGCCAGCGCGGCCGAGCGGTCCAGGAGCAATGAGCAGTTCTTC; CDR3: CASAAERSRSNEQFF
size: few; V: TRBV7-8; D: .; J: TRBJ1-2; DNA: TGTGCCACCGCCGGTATAGATGCTCCCACCACCTTC; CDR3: CATAGIDAPTTF
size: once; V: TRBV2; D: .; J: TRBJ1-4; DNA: TGTGCCAGCAGTGAACGACACCAACCAGTGAAACTGTTTTTT; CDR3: CASSERHQPVKLFF
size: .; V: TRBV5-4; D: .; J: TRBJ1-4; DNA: TGTGCCAGCAGCTCGTCGAGAGCAACTAATGAAAAACTGTTTTTT; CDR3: CASSSSRATNEKLFF
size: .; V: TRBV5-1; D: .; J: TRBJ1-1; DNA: TGCGCCAGCAGCTTTGAGATGAACACTGAAGCTTTCTTT; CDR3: CASSFEMNTEAFF
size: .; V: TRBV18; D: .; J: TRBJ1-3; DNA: TGTGCCAGCTCACCACTAGGAAACACCATATATTTT; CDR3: CASSPLGNTIYF
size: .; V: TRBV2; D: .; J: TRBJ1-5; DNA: TGTGCCAGCAGTCTGAGATTGGGCCTTAATAGCAATCAGCCCCAGCATTTT; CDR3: CASSLRLGLNSNQPQHF
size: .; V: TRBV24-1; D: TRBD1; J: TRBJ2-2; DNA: TGTGCCACCAGTGACTTAAAACCGGGACAGCTGAACACCGGGGAGCTGTTTTTT; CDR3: CATSDLKPGQLNTGELFF
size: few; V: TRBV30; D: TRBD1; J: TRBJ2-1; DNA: TGTGCCTGGAGGGACAGGGCTACTGAGCAGTTCTTC; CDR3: CAWRDRATEQFF
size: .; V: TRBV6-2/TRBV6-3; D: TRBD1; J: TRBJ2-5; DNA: TGTGCCAGCAGTCTACAGGGGAGCGAGACCCAGTACTTC; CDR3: CASSLQGSETQYF
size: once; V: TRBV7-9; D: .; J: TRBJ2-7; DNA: TGTGCCAGCAGCTCCTCCTTCCCCTACGAGCAGTACTTC; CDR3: CASSSSFPYEQYF
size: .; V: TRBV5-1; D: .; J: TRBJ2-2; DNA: TGCGCCAGCAGCTTGGCATACGGGGGACGGAACACCGGGGAGCTGTTTTTT; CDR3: CASSLAYGGRNTGELFF
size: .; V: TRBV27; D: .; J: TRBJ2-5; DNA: TGTGCCAGCAGTACTAACGGACAAGAGACCCAGTACTTC; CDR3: CASSTNGQETQYF
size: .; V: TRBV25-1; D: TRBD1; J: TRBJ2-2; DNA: TGTGCCAGCAGGGACCGGGACAGGGGACGCACCGGGGAGCTGTTTTTT; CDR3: CASRDRDRGRTGELFF
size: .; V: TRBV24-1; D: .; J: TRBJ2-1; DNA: TGTGCCACCAGTGCCTGGGGGGAATCGTTGGGCAATGAGCAGTTCTTC; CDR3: CATSAWGESLGNEQFF
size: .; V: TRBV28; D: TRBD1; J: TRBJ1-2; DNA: TGTGCCGTTCATATACAGGGGGCTGGTGGCTATGGCTACACCTTC; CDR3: CAVHIQGAGGYGYTF
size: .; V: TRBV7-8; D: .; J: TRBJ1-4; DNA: TGTGCCAGCAGCTTAGTTGTGCGGGGGGCACGAGGTGAAAAACTGTTTTTT; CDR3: CASSLVVRGARGEKLFF
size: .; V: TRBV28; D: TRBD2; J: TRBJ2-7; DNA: TGTGCCAGCAGTTTGGGGGGGAACTACGAGCAGTACTTC; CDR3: CASSLGGNYEQYF
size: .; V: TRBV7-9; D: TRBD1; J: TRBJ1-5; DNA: TGTGCCAGCAGCCTCGGACAGGGGTCTAGCAATCAGCCCCAGCATTTT; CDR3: CASSLGQGSSNQPQHF
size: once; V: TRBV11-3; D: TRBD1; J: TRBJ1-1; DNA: TGTGCCAGCAGCAAGGGACAGATGAACACTGAAGCTTTCTTT; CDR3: CASSKGQMNTEAFF
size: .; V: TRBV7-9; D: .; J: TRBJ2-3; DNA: TGTGCCAGCAGCTTATCGGGGATGGGGGGGCGGACAGATACGCAGTATTTT; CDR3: CASSLSGMGGRTDTQYF
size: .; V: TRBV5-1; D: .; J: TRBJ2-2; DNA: TGCGCCAGCAGCTTGGTCGGGGAACACCGGGAGCTGTTTTTT; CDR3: CASSLVGEHRELFF
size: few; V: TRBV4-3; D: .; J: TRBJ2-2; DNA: TGCGCCAGCAGCCAAGAGGCCCAGACAGCGAACACCGGGGAGCTGTTTTTT; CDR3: CASSQEAQTANTGELFF